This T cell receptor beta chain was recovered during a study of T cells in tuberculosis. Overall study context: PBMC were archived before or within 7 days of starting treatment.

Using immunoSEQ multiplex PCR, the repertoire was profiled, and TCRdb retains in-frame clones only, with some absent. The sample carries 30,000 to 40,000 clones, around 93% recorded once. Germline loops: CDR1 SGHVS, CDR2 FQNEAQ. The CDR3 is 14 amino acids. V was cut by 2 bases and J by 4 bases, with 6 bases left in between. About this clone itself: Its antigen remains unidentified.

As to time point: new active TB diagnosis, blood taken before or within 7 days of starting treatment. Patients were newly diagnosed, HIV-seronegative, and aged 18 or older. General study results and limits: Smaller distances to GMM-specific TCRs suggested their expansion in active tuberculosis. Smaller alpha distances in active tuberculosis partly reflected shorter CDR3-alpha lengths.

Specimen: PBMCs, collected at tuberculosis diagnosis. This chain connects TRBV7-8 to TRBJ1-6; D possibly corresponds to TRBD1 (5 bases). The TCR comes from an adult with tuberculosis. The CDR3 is CASSLTGYNSPLHF. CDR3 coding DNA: TGTGCCAGCAGCTTAACAGGTTATAATTCACCCCTCCACTTT.